Given below is one T cell receptor beta chain in context. Its cognate antigen has yet to be identified. One base away there is no much larger clone; base qualities are not given. As encoded in the germline V gene, CDR1 is SNHLY while CDR2 is FYNNEI. The CDR3 runs 13 amino acids, cysteine and phenylalanine included. Just CDR3 DNA is preserved here, 39 bases in frame from base 1. V loses 3 bases, J loses 5 bases, and the germline ends lie 8 bases apart. The data were taken from a study of CD8+CD57+ T cells in acquired aplastic anemia (dated by TCRdb to the late 2010s). Background for the entire study: DNA extracted from sorted CD4+ and CD8+ cells had a mean of approximately 3.5 ug, with a range of roughly 0.2 to 27.4 ug. CD8+CD57+ expansion was defined as a frequency above the mean frequency observed in healthy subjects.

TCR beta VDJ combination and CDR3 sequence profiling used genomic DNA as the template. TCR repertoire sequencing was run on an Illumina HiSeq 2000. As for the original processing: TRBV/TRBJ rearrangement plots, CDR3 size and DJ length profiles, and Simpson's diversity index were used to evaluate the repertoires. The most abundant DNA sequence in the deep sequencing data was defined as the immunodominant clone. CDR3 amino acid sequences were screened for sharing across subjects and were compared with published repertoires and the VDJdb database. The public reads were reanalyzed by TCRdb: fastp trimming at Q25, MiXCR alignment, in-frame beta chains only. Rows merge per CDR3 protein into single entries with the most common DNA and genes. TCRdb's processing, not the authors' own work, is the source of the V and J calls. Within this sample are fewer than 250,000 distinct CDR3 sequences, with 40% to 50% of them counted one time only. The ten largest clones capture less than 9% of the sample.

General study outcomes and caveats: About 28 CD8+ CDR3 sequences were found in both patients and controls but appeared to be highly expressed in patients and within the immunodominant clones of the patients. No significant difference in CD8+ Simpson's diversity was found between patients and healthy controls (P=0.060).

Patients chosen for sequencing had shown expansion of CD8+CD57+ cells by flow cytometry. Every patient had a diagnosis of severe acquired aplastic anemia based on International Study of Aplastic Anemia and Agranulocytosis and Camitta criteria. No therapy had been received by the patients at the time of blood sampling. TCR repertoires of sorted CD4+ and CD8+ blood T cells from severe aplastic anemia patients and healthy subjects were deep-sequenced in the study. Patients were enrolled under clinicaltrials.gov protocols 00001620, 01623167, 00001397, 00071045, 00081523 and 00961064 in the USA. Ficoll-Paque density gradient centrifugation was used to isolate peripheral blood mononuclear cells. CD4+ and CD8+ T cells were sorted by FACS or magnetic beads before DNA extraction.

The chain is assembled from TRBV2 and TRBJ1-5; a tentative D match to TRBD1 spans 6 bases. The sequenced sample consisted of sorted CD4+, CD8+, or CD8+CD57+ T cells (not recorded which) from PBMCs. The receptor comes from a human donor with aplastic anemia. The DNA reads as follows: TGTGCCAGCAGTGACAGGGGTTATCAGCCCCAGCATTTT. This sequence encodes CASSDRGYQPQHF. Full variable domain (CDR3 extended with the reference TRBV2 and TRBJ1-5 proteins): EPEVTQTPSHQVTQMGQEVILRCVPISNHLYFYWYRQILGQKVEFLVSFYNNEISEKSEIFDDQFSVERPDGSNFTLKIRSTKLEDSAMYFCASSDRGYQPQHFGDGTRLSIL.